The subject of this entry is one TCR beta chain. PCR employed 60 Vbeta and 13 Jbeta primers. Assay: immunoSEQ multiplex PCR; the TCRdb copy retains only in-frame clones and omits some. The sample's table shows some 89,000 clones. The CDR3 totals 13 residues. From germline, CDR1 is MNHEY and CDR2 SVGAGI. Trimming stripped 0 bases from V and 12 bases from J, with 11 bases between. This sample was taken from a study of cytomegalovirus exposure and HLA in healthy donors. The source is a woman in her 30s in good health and CMV-seronegative. Sequencing input: PBMCs. The chain couples TRBV6-5 to TRBJ1-4; D gene uncertain. CDR3: CASSYSAGGELFF. The CDR3 region has the DNA TGTGCCAGCAGTTACTCGGCCGGCGGGGAACTGTTTTTT.